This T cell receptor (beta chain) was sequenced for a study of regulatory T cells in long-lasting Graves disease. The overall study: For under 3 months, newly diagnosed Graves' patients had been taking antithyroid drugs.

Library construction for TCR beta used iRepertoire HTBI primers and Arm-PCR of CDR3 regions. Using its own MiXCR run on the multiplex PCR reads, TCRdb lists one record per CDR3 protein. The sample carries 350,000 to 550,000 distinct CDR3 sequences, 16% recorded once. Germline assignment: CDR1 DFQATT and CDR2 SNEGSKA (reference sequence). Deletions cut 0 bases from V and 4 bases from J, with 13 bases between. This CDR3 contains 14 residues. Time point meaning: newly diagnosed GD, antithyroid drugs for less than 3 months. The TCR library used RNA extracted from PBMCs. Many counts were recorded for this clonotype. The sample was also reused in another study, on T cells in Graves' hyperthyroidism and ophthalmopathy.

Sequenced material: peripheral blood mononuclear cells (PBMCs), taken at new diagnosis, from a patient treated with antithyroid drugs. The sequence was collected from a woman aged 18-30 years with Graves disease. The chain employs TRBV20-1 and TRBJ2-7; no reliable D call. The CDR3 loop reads CSARDPKGSYEQYF. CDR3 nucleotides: TGCAGTGCTAGAGATCCCAAGGGATCTTACGAGCAGTACTTC.